The 9 T cell receptor beta chains listed next were all sequenced from one sample in a study of long-term antiretroviral therapy in people with HIV (dated by TCRdb to between 2021 and 2024). Sequencing of the TRB variable region was done with the immunoSEQ hsTCRB v3.0 assay at survey level resolution. Held by TCRdb, this immuneACCESS table contains in-frame sequences only and omits some clones. Under half of the omission traces to an unresolved V gene where checked; the cause of the rest is unknown. Here the sample has tens of thousands of clones; roughly 80% occur a single time. The ten largest clones add up to 7.3% of the sample. The source material was unsorted PBMCs, sampled 0.3 years after starting antiretroviral therapy. These receptors were obtained from a man aged 35 to 55 with HIV.

The count of this clone is one. The chain is built from TRBV2 and TRBJ2-5, with TRBD2 identical over 12 bases. The germline CDR1 and CDR2 sequences are SNHLY and FYNNEI. The CDR3 has 15 amino acids. J lost 2 bases, V lost 6 bases, and 4 bases had no gene match. The CDR3 DNA sequence: TGTGCCAGCAGGAGGACTAGCGGGGCACAAGAGACCCAGTACTTC. This codes for CASRRTSGAQETQYF.

CDR3 sequence reads: CASSLAGDSYEQYF. The CDR3 region has the DNA TGTGCCAGCAGCTTAGCGGGAGACTCCTACGAGCAGTACTTC. This chain joins TRBV7-9 and TRBJ2-7; TRBD2 might be the D (5 bases). Between the trimmed V and J ends, which lost 0 bases and 0 bases, there was a span of 6 bases. CDR1 is SEHNR, CDR2 FQNEAQ, per germline (reference sequence). This CDR3 comprises 14 residues. Filled out from reference TRBV7-9 and TRBJ2-7, the complete variable domain reads DTGVSQNPRHKITKRGQNVTFRCDPISEHNRLYWYRQTLGQGPEFLTYFQNEAQLEKSRLLSDRFSAERPKGSFSTLEIQRTEQGDSAMYLCASSLAGDSYEQYFGPGTRLTVT.

The V and J genes are TRBV18 and TRBJ1-6; 8 positions agree with TRBD1. The CDR3 contains 18 residues. V was clipped by 3 bases and J by 2 bases; unmatched bases: 9. In germline, CDR1 is KGHSH, CDR2 LQKENI. CDR3 sequence: CASSPGQGQSPYNSPLHF. CDR3 bases: TGTGCCAGCTCACCCGGACAGGGACAAAGCCCCTATAATTCACCCCTCCACTTT. Complete variable domain (other parts from reference TRBV18 and TRBJ1-6): NAGVMQNPRHLVRRRGQEARLRCSPMKGHSHVYWYRQLPEEGLKFMVYLQKENIIDESGMPKERFSAEFPKEGPSILRIQQVVRGDSAAYFCASSPGQGQSPYNSPLHFGNGTRLTVT.

The CDR3 bases are TGTGCCAGCTCACCACCGATCCAGGGGCGAATCGAGCAGTACTTC. This sequence encodes CASSPPIQGRIEQYF. The chain combines TRBV18 with TRBJ2-7; perhaps TRBD1 as D (6 bases). Germline loops: CDR1 KGHSH, CDR2 LQKENI. Trimming stripped 0 bases from V and 6 bases from J, with 15 bases between. CDR3 size: 15 residues.

The sample holds a few counts of this clone. V is TRBV18 and J is TRBJ2-2; D is ambiguous. CDR1 and CDR2 (germline): KGHSH, LQKENI. V shed 4 bases and J shed 7 bases, with 7 bases lying between them. This CDR3 comprises 12 residues. In DNA form, the CDR3 reads TGTGCCAGCTCACAACCGATCGGGGAGCTGTTTTTT. It encodes CASSQPIGELFF.

In DNA, the CDR3 is TGTGCCAGTAGTACCCGGAGGGCCGGCTACACCTTC. Protein product: CASSTRRAGYTF. The chain uses TRBV19 and TRBJ1-2, with D unclear. There are 12 residues in the CDR3. CDR1 is LNHDA, CDR2 SQIVND, per germline (reference sequence). Trimming took 4 bases from V and 8 from J, leaving 11 bases between them. The whole variable domain, filled in from reference TRBV19 and TRBJ1-2, reads DGGITQSPKYLFRKEGQNVTLSCEQNLNHDAMYWYRQDPGQGLRLIYYSQIVNDFQKGDIAEGYSVSREKKESFPLTVTSAQKNPTAFYLCASSTRRAGYTFGSGTRLTVV.

The chain carries TRBV10-2 and TRBJ2-7, with TRBD2 matching over 10 bases. V trimming: 6 bases; J trimming: 2 bases; junction bases outside the gene matches: 7. The CDR3 runs to 15 residues. CDR1 and CDR2 (germline): WSHSY, SAAADI. The chain's CDR3 is CASSDSGRPPYEQYF. DNA of the CDR3: TGCGCCAGCAGCGATAGCGGGAGGCCCCCCTACGAGCAGTACTTC.

The chain employs TRBV5-4 and TRBJ2-1; TRBD2 might be the D (7 bases). The CDR3 has 14 amino acids. The V end lost 7 bases, the J end lost 8 bases, and 19 bases lay between the germline ends. The germline V gene encodes CDR1 SGHNT and CDR2 YYREEE (reference sequence). The CDR3 spells CASHVLGGGDEQFF. As DNA, the CDR3 is TGTGCCAGCCATGTGCTGGGGGGGGGCGATGAGCAGTTCTTC.

The gene calls are TRBV2 and TRBJ1-3, with 8 nucleotides matching TRBD1. The CDR3 is 14 residues long. Germline CDR1 is SNHLY and CDR2 is FYNNEI. V gave up 4 bases and J gave up 4 bases; unmatched junction bases: 3. Written as DNA, the CDR3 is TGTGCCAGCAGTGGGACAGGGCCCGGAAACACCATATATTTT. Protein: CASSGTGPGNTIYF.